The 27 T cell receptor beta chains below come from one sample, sequenced in a study of molecular identifiers for immune sequencing clone quantification. TCRdb processed the PCR reads anew with MiXCR; each CDR3 protein has one entry. This sample has 600,000 to 650,000 distinct CDR3 sequences, with just under 20% found just once. The source material was naive CD8+ T cells from blood, with Jurkat cell RNA spiked in. Specified subset: FACS-sorted CD8+CD4-CCR7+CD45RA+ naive T cells. Every receptor here comes from a human donor in good health. Some libraries in this study had Jurkat cell RNA spiked in.

This chain uses TRBV7-9 with TRBJ2-1, with D uncertain. The CDR3 is 17 amino acids. Germline V CDR1 and CDR2: SEHNR, FQNEAQ (reference sequence). Trimming shortened V by 5 bases and J by 1 base, and 18 bases separated the two germline ends. The CDR3 DNA is TGTGCCAGCAGCCCCTCCCTTCGGGCCCCATCCTACAATGAGCAGTTCTTC. Amino acids: CASSPSLRAPSYNEQFF.

At least ten counts were recorded for this clonotype. The J gene is TRBJ2-7, the V gene TRBV27, with D possibly TRBD1 on 6 matching bases. CDR1 and CDR2 from the germline V gene are MNHEY and SMNVEV (reference sequence). Trimming took 5 bases from V and 3 from J, leaving 14 bases between them. This CDR3 region has 14 residues. Here the CDR3 DNA reads TGTGCCAGCAGTGCTAGGGGGTCATTCTACGAGCAGTACTTC. It is translated as CASSARGSFYEQYF.

The V and J genes are TRBV27 and TRBJ2-3; TRBD1 matches 7 bases. The DNA matches TRBJ1-5 better at its end, which makes the J call doubtful. The CDR3 totals 16 residues. CDR1 is MNHEY, CDR2 SMNVEV, per germline (reference sequence). As DNA, the CDR3 is TGTGCCAGCAGTCCAATACCAGGACAGGCTCACGATACGCAGCATTTT. Translation gives CASSPIPGQAHDTQHF.

This clonotype was counted between two and nine times. The chain joins TRBV27 to TRBJ2-1; D possibly matches TRBD1 or TRBD2 (6 bases each). The V gene's germline CDR1 is MNHEY and CDR2 SMNVEV (reference sequence). V dropped 2 bases and J dropped 7 bases, with 12 bases sitting between them. CDR3 length equals 14 residues. The CDR3 here is CASSLRGAGNEQFF. For the CDR3, the DNA is TGTGCCAGCAGTTTAAGGGGGGCGGGGAATGAGCAGTTCTTC.

The table lists this clonotype with many counts. V gene TRBV11-2 combines with J gene TRBJ1-3; D gene ambiguous. Between the trimmed V and J ends, which lost 10 bases and 0 bases, there was a span of 13 bases. The CDR3 has 14 residues. Germline loops: CDR1 SGHAT, CDR2 FQNNGV. The CDR3 here is CATPEEGSGNTIYF. The CDR3 nucleotides read TGTGCCACCCCGGAGGAGGGCTCTGGAAACACCATATATTTT.

Written as DNA, the CDR3 is TGTGCCAGTAGTATAGGGACACGGGGGCGCAGCATCGGGGAGCTGTTTTTT. Its protein product is CASSIGTRGRSIGELFF. This rearrangement joins TRBV19 to TRBJ2-2; the D gene could be TRBD1 or TRBD2 (6 bases each). The CDR3 sequence is 17 residues long. V lost 1 base and J lost 7, with 19 bases in between. CDR1 LNHDA and CDR2 SQIVND come from the germline V gene (reference sequence).

The table lists this clonotype with a few counts. This chain joins TRBV4-3 and TRBJ1-2; the D is unclear. Trimming left V 0 bases short and J 2 bases short, with 10 bases between. The CDR3 contains 15 residues. Per the germline V gene, CDR1 is LGHNA and CDR2 is YSLEER. CDR3 in amino acids: CASSQDVEPNYGYTF. The DNA of the CDR3 is TGCGCCAGCAGCCAAGATGTGGAGCCGAACTATGGCTACACCTTC.

In this sample, this clonotype turned up many times. The rearrangement links TRBV7-9 to TRBJ1-6; D is undetermined. The germline V gene encodes CDR1 SEHNR and CDR2 FQNEAQ (reference sequence). V gave up 5 bases and J gave up 4 bases, with 15 bases separating them. This CDR3 contains 16 residues. The CDR3 protein is CASSPTSYPYNSPLHF. CDR3 in DNA: TGTGCCAGCAGCCCAACTTCATATCCATATAATTCACCCCTCCACTTT. Together with reference TRBV7-9 and TRBJ1-6, the CDR3 gives the full variable domain: DTGVSQNPRHKITKRGQNVTFRCDPISEHNRLYWYRQTLGQGPEFLTYFQNEAQLEKSRLLSDRFSAERPKGSFSTLEIQRTEQGDSAMYLCASSPTSYPYNSPLHFGNGTRLTVT.

V and J are TRBV7-8 and TRBJ2-3; TRBD2 aligns across 8 bases. Losses at the gene ends were 7 bases for V and 1 base for J; bases not matched to a gene: 19. Germline CDR1 reads SGHVS; CDR2 reads FQNEAQ. This CDR3 is built from 19 residues. CDR3 bases: TGTGCCAGCACCGGGGAGGGGGTAGCGGGATACCCTGGCACAGATACGCAGTATTTT. Translated, it gives CASTGEGVAGYPGTDTQYF.

This clonotype was counted a few times. The V gene is TRBV7-6, the J gene TRBJ2-7, with TRBD1 matching over 9 bases. V lost 4 bases and J lost 3; bases outside the gene matches: 4. Germline V CDR1 and CDR2: SGHVS, FNYEAQ. The CDR3 is made up of 14 amino acids. The CDR3, as DNA: TGTGCCAGCAGCTCACGACAGGGGGACTACGAGCAGTACTTC. Its protein product is CASSSRQGDYEQYF. The variable domain in full, with the rest retrieved from reference TRBV7-6 and TRBJ2-7, is GAGVSQSPRYKVTKRGQDVALRCDPISGHVSLYWYRQALGQGPEFLTYFNYEAQQDKSGLPNDRFSAERPEGSISTLTIQRTEQRDSAMYRCASSSRQGDYEQYFGPGTRLTVT.

This clonotype was detected only a few times. The rearrangement uses TRBV7-9 and TRBJ2-1, with 7 bases aligning to TRBD2. V gave up 3 bases and J gave up 6 bases; unmatched junction bases: 11. Germline V lookup: CDR1 SEHNR, CDR2 FQNEAQ (reference sequence). This CDR3 is built from 16 residues. CDR3 amino acids: CASSLNLAEHRNEQFF. The CDR3 nucleotides are TGTGCCAGCAGCTTGAACCTAGCGGAGCATCGCAATGAGCAGTTCTTC.

Worth noting for this clonotype: A much larger clone differs by one base, so this may be a read error. The chain combines TRBV4-1 with TRBJ2-5; 9 bases agree with TRBD2. V shed 4 bases, J shed 0 bases, and the junction held 9 bases outside the gene matches. CDR1 is MGHRA and CDR2 is YSYEKL in the germline V gene. The CDR3 runs 17 residues. The CDR3 coding sequence is TGCGCCAGCAGCCTTCGGATTATAGCGGGGGACCAAGAGACCCAGTACTTC. As protein: CASSLRIIAGDQETQYF.

The chain carries TRBV19 and TRBJ2-2, with TRBD2 matching 8 bases. Germline V lookup: CDR1 LNHDA, CDR2 SQIVND (reference sequence). The CDR3 spans 18 residues. The ends lost 0 bases at V and 2 bases at J; junction bases unmatched: 8. The CDR3, as DNA: TGTGCCAGTAGTATAGATTACGAGCGGGGGCCCAACACCGGGGAGCTGTTTTTT. It is translated as CASSIDYERGPNTGELFF.

Regarding this clonotype: Relative to the germline gene, one junction end is altered; a read error may explain this. V and J are TRBV3-1 and TRBJ2-3; D gene ambiguous. The germline V gene has CDR1 LGHDT and CDR2 YNNKEL (reference sequence). This CDR3 is 17 amino acids long. CDR3 DNA: TGTGTCAGCAGCCAAGATCGTCAGACTCCTGGCACAGATACGCAGTATTTT. It encodes CVSSQDRQTPGTDTQYF.

As for this clonotype: Given a much more abundant clone one base away, this may be a read error. The chain employs TRBV6-2 or TRBV6-3 and TRBJ2-7; D unresolved. This CDR3 region has 14 residues. The V end lost 6 bases, the J end lost 2 bases, and 14 bases lay between the germline ends. The germline V gene has CDR1 MNHEY and CDR2 SVGEGT. Here the CDR3 reads CASSEGHPPYEQYF. CDR3 DNA sequence: TGTGCCAGCAGCGAAGGGCACCCCCCCTACGAGCAGTACTTC.

With respect to this clonotype: A read error may produce the germline difference seen at one junction end. V gene TRBV7-3 combines with J gene TRBJ2-1; 10 nucleotides agree with TRBD2. The CDR3 consists of 13 residues. Looked up from germline, CDR1 is SGHTA and CDR2 is FQGTGA. The CDR3 nucleotides read TGTGCCAGCAGCTTGGGGCTAGCGGGAGATCGGTCCTTC. This translates into CASSLGLAGDRSF.

The chain employs TRBV6-5 and TRBJ1-1, with D possibly TRBD1 on 6 matching bases. CDR1 MNHEY and CDR2 SVGAGI come from the germline V gene. The length of the CDR3 is 14 residues. Deletions cut 4 bases from V and 4 bases from J, with 13 bases between. CDR3 DNA: TGTGCCAGCAGTTTCCAGGGGCAGGGCACTGAAGCTTTCTTT. Amino acid sequence: CASSFQGQGTEAFF.

The chain uses TRBV6-1 and TRBJ2-7; D remains unclear. Trimming left V 5 bases short and J 0 bases short, with 8 bases between. This CDR3 region has 13 residues. Germline lookup yields CDR1 MNHNS and CDR2 SASEGT. The CDR3 bases are TGTGCCAGCAGTACCTTAAGCTCCTACGAGCAGTACTTC. This sequence encodes CASSTLSSYEQYF.

This clonotype has at least ten counts. V gene TRBV28 combines with J gene TRBJ2-7; 9 nucleotides agree with TRBD1. This CDR3 comprises 14 residues. Germline CDR1 reads MDHEN; CDR2 reads SYDVKM. J was trimmed by 6 bases and V by 5 bases; bases with no gene match: 8. DNA for the CDR3: TGTGCCAGCAGTCACCTTCACAGGGGGCCCGAGCAGTACTTC. Residues: CASSHLHRGPEQYF.

Note on this clonotype: A much larger clonotype is one base distant, so this may be a read error. The gene calls are TRBV27 and TRBJ1-5; TRBD1 agrees at 11 bases. The CDR3 extends over 14 amino acids. V shed 6 bases and J 6 bases; nucleotides not matched to a gene: 4. Germline V gives CDR1 MNHEY, CDR2 SMNVEV (reference sequence). Here the CDR3 reads CASRRTGGSQPQHF. Here the CDR3 DNA reads TGTGCCAGCAGACGGACAGGGGGCAGTCAGCCCCAGCATTTT.

The sample holds a few counts of this clonotype. V gene TRBV11-3 combines with J gene TRBJ2-3; 13 bases align to TRBD2. This CDR3 comprises 17 residues. Germline loops: CDR1 SGHNT, CDR2 YENEEA. V shed 4 bases, J shed 4 bases, and the junction held 8 bases outside the gene matches. CDR3 in amino acids: CASSSRTSGRRADTQYF. The CDR3 DNA sequence: TGTGCCAGCAGCTCACGGACTAGCGGGAGACGAGCAGATACGCAGTATTTT.

A word on this clonotype: A much larger clone differs by one base, so this may be a read error. Here the CDR3 omits its conserved ending phenylalanine or tryptophan, so a read error is the likely source. V and J are TRBV9 and TRBJ2-5; D remains unclear. This CDR3 is built from 14 residues. V lost 1 base and J lost 5, with 12 bases in between. Germline CDR1 is SGDLS and CDR2 is YYNGEE. CDR3 bases: TGTGCCAGCAGCGTATCAGGTGTCTATGAGACCCAGTACCTC. This sequence encodes CASSVSGVYETQYL.

This clonotype was picked up a small number of times. The V gene is TRBV10-3, the J gene TRBJ1-4; possibly TRBD1 for D (6 bases). CDR3 size: 17 residues. CDR1 ENHRY and CDR2 SYGVKD come from the germline V gene. Trimming shortened V by 0 bases and J by 8 bases, and 19 bases separated the two germline ends. Here the CDR3 DNA reads TGTGCCATCAGTGAGTCGACTCCATACAGGGAGAACGAAAAACTGTTTTTT. Its protein product is CAISESTPYRENEKLFF.

Many counts were recorded for this clonotype. The chain combines TRBV30 with TRBJ2-1; 9 bases are shared with TRBD1. Germline values: CDR1 GTSNPN, CDR2 SVGIG (reference sequence). The CDR3 runs 13 residues. Losses at the gene ends were 1 base for V and 7 bases for J; bases not matched to a gene: 2. CDR3 DNA: TGTGCCTGGAGTGGGGACAGGGTAAATGAGCAGTTCTTC. It yields the protein CAWSGDRVNEQFF.

The rearrangement joins TRBV6-5 to TRBJ1-1, with D possibly TRBD1 on 6 matching bases. Per the germline V gene, CDR1 is MNHEY and CDR2 is SVGAGI. Between the trimmed V and J ends, which lost 10 bases and 0 bases, there was a span of 18 bases. This CDR3 has 15 residues. The CDR3 DNA follows: TGTGCCACCAAAGAGGACAGTGCCATGAACACTGAAGCTTTCTTT. Its protein product is CATKEDSAMNTEAFF.

At least ten counts were recorded for this clonotype. The genes are TRBV5-1 and TRBJ2-7, with D hard to call. CDR3 length equals 14 residues. V dropped 0 bases and J dropped 5 bases, with 12 bases sitting between them. Per germline, CDR1 SGHRS and CDR2 YFSETQ. As DNA, the CDR3 is TGCGCCAGCAGCTTGGGCAGGCCCATGGACGAGCAGTACTTC. This sequence encodes CASSLGRPMDEQYF.

In the case of this clonotype: This may be a read error, as it is one base from a much larger clone. The V call is TRBV28, the J call TRBJ1-5; no clear D gene. V was cut by 7 bases and J by 4 bases, with 11 bases left in between. Per germline, CDR1 MDHEN and CDR2 SYDVKM. The CDR3 has 13 residues. The CDR3 sequence is CASTHRINQPQHF. Written as DNA, the CDR3 is TGTGCCAGCACCCACAGAATAAATCAGCCCCAGCATTTT. The entire variable domain, with the rest obtained from reference TRBV28 and TRBJ1-5, is as follows: DVKVTQSSRYLVKRTGEKVFLECVQDMDHENMFWYRQDPGLGLRLIYFSYDVKMKEKGDIPEGYSVSREKKERFSLILESASTNQTSMYLCASTHRINQPQHFGDGTRLSIL.